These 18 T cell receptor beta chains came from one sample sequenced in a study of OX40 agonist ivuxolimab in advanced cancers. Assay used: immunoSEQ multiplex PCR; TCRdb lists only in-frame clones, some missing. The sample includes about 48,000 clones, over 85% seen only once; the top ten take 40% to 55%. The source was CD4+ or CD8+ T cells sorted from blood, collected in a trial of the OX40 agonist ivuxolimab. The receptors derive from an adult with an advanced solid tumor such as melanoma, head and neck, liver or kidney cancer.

CDR3: CASSHGGIGGDSEKLFF. The CDR3 DNA reads as TGCGCCAGCAGCCACGGGGGGATAGGGGGCGATTCTGAAAAACTGTTTTTT. The chain joins TRBV4-1 to TRBJ1-4; TRBD1 aligns across 7 bases. The CDR3 consists of 17 residues. CDR1 and CDR2 from the germline V gene are MGHRA and YSYEKL. With V trimmed by 3 bases and J by 7 bases, 14 bases remained unmatched.

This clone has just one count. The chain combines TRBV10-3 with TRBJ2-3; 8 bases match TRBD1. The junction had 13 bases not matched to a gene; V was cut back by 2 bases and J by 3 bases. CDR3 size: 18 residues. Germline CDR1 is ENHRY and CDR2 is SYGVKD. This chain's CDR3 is CAISEILQGAVRTDTQYF. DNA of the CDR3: TGTGCCATCAGTGAGATTCTCCAGGGGGCGGTGAGAACAGATACGCAGTATTTT.

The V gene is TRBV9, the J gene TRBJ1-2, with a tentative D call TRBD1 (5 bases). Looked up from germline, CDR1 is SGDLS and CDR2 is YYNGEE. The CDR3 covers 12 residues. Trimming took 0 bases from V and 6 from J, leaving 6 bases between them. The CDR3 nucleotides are TGTGCCAGCAGCGTAGGGGGGGATGGCTACACCTTC. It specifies CASSVGGDGYTF. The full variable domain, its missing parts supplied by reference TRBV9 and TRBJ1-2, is DSGVTQTPKHLITATGQRVTLRCSPRSGDLSVYWYQQSLDQGLQFLIQYYNGEERAKGNILERFSAQQFPDLHSELNLSSLELGDSALYFCASSVGGDGYTFGSGTRLTVV.

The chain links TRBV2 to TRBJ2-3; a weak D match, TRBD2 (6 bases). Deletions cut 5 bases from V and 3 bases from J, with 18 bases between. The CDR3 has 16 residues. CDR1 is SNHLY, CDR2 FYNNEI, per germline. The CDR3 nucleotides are TGTGCCAGCAGTCTCCGTAGAGGAGGGGTAACAGATACGCAGTATTTT. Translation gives CASSLRRGGVTDTQYF.

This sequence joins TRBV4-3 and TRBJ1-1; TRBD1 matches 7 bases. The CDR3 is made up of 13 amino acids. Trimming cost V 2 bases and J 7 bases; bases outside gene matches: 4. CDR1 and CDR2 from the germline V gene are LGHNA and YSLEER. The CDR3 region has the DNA TGCGCCAGCAGCCAACGGACAGGAGATGAAGCTTTCTTT. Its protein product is CASSQRTGDEAFF.

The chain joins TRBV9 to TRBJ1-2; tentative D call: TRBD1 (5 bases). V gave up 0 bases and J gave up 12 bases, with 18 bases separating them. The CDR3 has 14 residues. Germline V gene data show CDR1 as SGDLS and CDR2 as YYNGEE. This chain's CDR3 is CASSVDAGPHGNTF. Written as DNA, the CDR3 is TGTGCCAGCAGCGTAGATGCAGGGCCTCATGGGAACACCTTC.

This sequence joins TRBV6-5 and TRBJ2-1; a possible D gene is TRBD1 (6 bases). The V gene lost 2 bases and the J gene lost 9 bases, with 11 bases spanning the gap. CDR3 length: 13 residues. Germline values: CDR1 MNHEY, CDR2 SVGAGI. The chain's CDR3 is CASSYLQGSEQFF. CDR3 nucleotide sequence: TGTGCCAGCAGTTACCTACAGGGTAGTGAGCAGTTCTTC.

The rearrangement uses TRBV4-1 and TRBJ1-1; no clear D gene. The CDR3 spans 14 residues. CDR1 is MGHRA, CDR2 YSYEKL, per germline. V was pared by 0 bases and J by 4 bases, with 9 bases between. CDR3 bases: TGCGCCAGCAGCCAAGAAGGAGTGCTCACTGAAGCTTTCTTT. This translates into CASSQEGVLTEAFF.

The CDR3: CASSPEGTAYMNTEAFF. DNA for the CDR3: TGCGCCAGCAGCCCGGAAGGGACAGCGTACATGAACACTGAAGCTTTCTTT. The chain employs TRBV5-1 and TRBJ1-1, with 7 nucleotides matching TRBD1. V gave up 4 bases and J gave up 0 bases; unmatched junction bases: 12. The CDR3 consists of 17 residues. Germline-derived CDR1 and CDR2 are SGHRS and YFSETQ.

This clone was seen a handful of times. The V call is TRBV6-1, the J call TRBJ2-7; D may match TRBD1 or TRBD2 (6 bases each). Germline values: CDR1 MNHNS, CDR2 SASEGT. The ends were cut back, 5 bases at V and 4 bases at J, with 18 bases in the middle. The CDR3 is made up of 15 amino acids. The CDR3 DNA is TGTGCCAGCAGTTCCCCGGGACATGGGAGGTACGAGCAGTACTTC. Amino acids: CASSSPGHGRYEQYF.

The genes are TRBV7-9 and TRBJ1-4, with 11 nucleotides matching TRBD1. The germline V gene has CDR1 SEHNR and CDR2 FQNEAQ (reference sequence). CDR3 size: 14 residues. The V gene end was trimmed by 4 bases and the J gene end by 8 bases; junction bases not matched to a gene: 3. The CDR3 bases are TGTGCCAGCAGCTGGGACAGGGGGAACGAAAAACTGTTTTTT. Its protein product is CASSWDRGNEKLFF.

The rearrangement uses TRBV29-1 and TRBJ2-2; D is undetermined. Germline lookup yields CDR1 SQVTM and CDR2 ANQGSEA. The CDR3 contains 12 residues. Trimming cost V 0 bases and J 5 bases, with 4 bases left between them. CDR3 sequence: CSVEEETGELFF. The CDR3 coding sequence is TGCAGCGTTGAAGAGGAAACCGGGGAGCTGTTTTTT.

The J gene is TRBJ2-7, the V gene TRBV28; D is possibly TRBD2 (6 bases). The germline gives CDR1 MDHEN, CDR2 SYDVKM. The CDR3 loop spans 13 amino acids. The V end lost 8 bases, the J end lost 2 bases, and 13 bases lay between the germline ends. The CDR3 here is CASRREETYEQYF. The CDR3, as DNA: TGTGCCAGCCGCAGGGAGGAGACCTACGAGCAGTACTTC.

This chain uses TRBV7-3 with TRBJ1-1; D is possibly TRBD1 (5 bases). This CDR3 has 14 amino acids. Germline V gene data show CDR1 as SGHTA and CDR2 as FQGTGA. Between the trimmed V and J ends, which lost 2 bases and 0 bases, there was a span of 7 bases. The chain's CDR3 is CASSLGGMNTEAFF. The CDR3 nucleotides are TGTGCCAGCAGCTTAGGGGGGATGAACACTGAAGCTTTCTTT.

The CDR3 DNA is TGTGCCAGCAGCTTAGACCGGCTTGGGACTGAAGCTTTCTTT. Its protein is CASSLDRLGTEAFF. The J gene is TRBJ1-1, the V gene TRBV7-9; no firm D call. Germline V lookup: CDR1 SEHNR, CDR2 FQNEAQ (reference sequence). The CDR3 covers 14 residues. V lost 1 base to trimming and J lost 5 bases, with 11 bases between them.

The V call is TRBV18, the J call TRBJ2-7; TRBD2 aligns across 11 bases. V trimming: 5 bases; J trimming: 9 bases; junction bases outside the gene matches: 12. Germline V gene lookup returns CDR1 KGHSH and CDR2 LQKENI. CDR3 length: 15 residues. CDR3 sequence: CASSAGRLAGPGQYF. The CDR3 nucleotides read TGTGCCAGCTCAGCAGGACGACTAGCGGGACCCGGGCAGTACTTC.

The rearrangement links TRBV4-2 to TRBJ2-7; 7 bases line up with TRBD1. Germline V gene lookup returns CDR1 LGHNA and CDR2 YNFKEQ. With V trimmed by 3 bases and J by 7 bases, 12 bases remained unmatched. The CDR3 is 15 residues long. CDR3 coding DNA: TGTGCCAGCAGCCAGGCCCAGGGGGTTCTCTCGGAGCAGTACTTC. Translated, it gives CASSQAQGVLSEQYF.

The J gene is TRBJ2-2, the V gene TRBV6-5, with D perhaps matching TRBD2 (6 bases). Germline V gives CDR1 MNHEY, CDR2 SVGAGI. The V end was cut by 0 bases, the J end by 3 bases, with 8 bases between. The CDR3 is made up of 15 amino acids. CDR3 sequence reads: CASSYSGGDTGELFF. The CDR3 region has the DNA TGTGCCAGCAGTTACTCAGGAGGGGACACCGGGGAGCTGTTTTTT.